The rows below give T cell receptor beta chains drawn from one sample of a study of blood T cell repertoires in COVID-19. Using immunoSEQ multiplex PCR, the repertoire was profiled, and TCRdb retains in-frame clones only, with some absent. The table shows hundreds of thousands of clones, with 88% occurring only once. What was sequenced was peripheral blood. The source of these receptors is a woman aged 70-85 years with COVID-19, enrolled during active disease. The CDR3 runs from the conserved cysteine through the conserved F or W. Each record gives: J gene, clone size, D gene, V gene, CDR3 length, CDR3 DNA, CDR3 protein. A D gene is named only where the DNA matches it firmly. Size is omitted from some rows. Given values are once, few, many or a class for expanded clones.

j_call: TRBJ2-1; clone_size: -; d_call: TRBD2; v_call: TRBV5-1; cdr3_length: 15; cdr3_nt: TGCGCCAGTCACGCTAGCGGGGGGAATTACAATGAGCAGTTCTTC; cdr3_aa: CASHASGGNYNEQFF
j_call: TRBJ2-7; clone_size: -; d_call: TRBD1; v_call: TRBV5-6; cdr3_length: 16; cdr3_nt: TGTGCCAGCAGCTTGGCCCCGGGACAGGGGGCCTACGAGCAGTACTTC; cdr3_aa: CASSLAPGQGAYEQYF
j_call: TRBJ1-1; clone_size: -; d_call: -; v_call: TRBV5-5; cdr3_length: 15; cdr3_nt: TGTGCCAGCAGCCCAAGGACAGCGATGAACACTGAAGCTTTCTTT; cdr3_aa: CASSPRTAMNTEAFF
j_call: TRBJ2-7; clone_size: -; d_call: TRBD1; v_call: TRBV6-5; cdr3_length: 12; cdr3_nt: TGTGCCAGCGGGACAGGGAGGTACGAGCAGTACTTC; cdr3_aa: CASGTGRYEQYF
j_call: TRBJ2-7; clone_size: -; d_call: -; v_call: TRBV18; cdr3_length: 14; cdr3_nt: TGTGCCAGCTCACCGAAAAGGGGCACCTACGAGCAGTACTTC; cdr3_aa: CASSPKRGTYEQYF
j_call: TRBJ2-1; clone_size: -; d_call: TRBD2; v_call: TRBV25-1; cdr3_length: 18; cdr3_nt: TGTGCCAGCAGTGAATTGCTTGGACTAGCGGGGTCCTACAATGAGCAGTTCTTC; cdr3_aa: CASSELLGLAGSYNEQFF
j_call: TRBJ1-1; clone_size: few; d_call: -; v_call: TRBV15; cdr3_length: 14; cdr3_nt: TGTGCCACCAGCAGAGTCGGGGGGAACACTGAAGCTTTCTTT; cdr3_aa: CATSRVGGNTEAFF
j_call: TRBJ1-4; clone_size: -; d_call: -; v_call: TRBV6-5; cdr3_length: 14; cdr3_nt: TGTGCCAGCACCCCCCAGCGTCGAAATGAAAAACTGTTTTTT; cdr3_aa: CASTPQRRNEKLFF
j_call: TRBJ1-2; clone_size: -; d_call: -; v_call: TRBV9; cdr3_length: 12; cdr3_nt: TGTGCCAGCCGGGGAGGGGCGGGCGGCTACACCTTC; cdr3_aa: CASRGGAGGYTF
j_call: TRBJ1-5; clone_size: -; d_call: -; v_call: TRBV20-1; cdr3_length: 13; cdr3_nt: TGCAGTGCTAGTGGGCAGGGTGGTCAGCCCCAGCATTTT; cdr3_aa: CSASGQGGQPQHF
j_call: TRBJ1-2; clone_size: few; d_call: TRBD1; v_call: TRBV2; cdr3_length: 15; cdr3_nt: TGTGCCAGCAGTAGCAGACAGGGGGCTTTGTATGGCTACACCTTC; cdr3_aa: CASSSRQGALYGYTF
j_call: TRBJ2-5; clone_size: -; d_call: -; v_call: TRBV5-1; cdr3_length: 14; cdr3_nt: TGCGCCAGCTGCTTGGGTAGGGGTCAAGAGACCCAGTACTTC; cdr3_aa: CASCLGRGQETQYF
j_call: TRBJ2-4; clone_size: -; d_call: TRBD2; v_call: TRBV3-1/TRBV3-2; cdr3_length: 17; cdr3_nt: TGTGCCAGCAGCCGACGAGGACTAGCGGATAACAAAAACATTCAGTACTTC; cdr3_aa: CASSRRGLADNKNIQYF
j_call: TRBJ1-5; clone_size: few; d_call: -; v_call: TRBV2; cdr3_length: 15; cdr3_nt: TGTGCCAGCAGTGATGGCGGGGGTTATAATCAGCCCCAGCATTTT; cdr3_aa: CASSDGGGYNQPQHF
j_call: TRBJ1-4; clone_size: -; d_call: -; v_call: TRBV5-1; cdr3_length: 14; cdr3_nt: TGCGCCAGCAGCTTGGAAAGGGGTCGGGAAAAACTGTTTTTT; cdr3_aa: CASSLERGREKLFF
j_call: TRBJ1-2; clone_size: -; d_call: TRBD1; v_call: TRBV7-9; cdr3_length: 14; cdr3_nt: TGTGCCAGCAGCTTAGCGCGGTCAGGGGGTGGCTACACCTTC; cdr3_aa: CASSLARSGGGYTF
j_call: TRBJ1-2; clone_size: -; d_call: -; v_call: TRBV5-1; cdr3_length: 14; cdr3_nt: TGCGCCAGCAGCTTGGCGGAGGGTAACTATGGCTACACCTTC; cdr3_aa: CASSLAEGNYGYTF
j_call: TRBJ2-1; clone_size: -; d_call: TRBD2; v_call: TRBV6-5; cdr3_length: 14; cdr3_nt: TGTGCCAGCAGTCGGACTAGCGGGGGCGACGAGCAGTTCTTC; cdr3_aa: CASSRTSGGDEQFF
j_call: TRBJ1-2; clone_size: -; d_call: -; v_call: TRBV18; cdr3_length: 14; cdr3_nt: TGTGCCAGCTCCCTTGACGGAGTAAGCTATGGCTACACCTTC; cdr3_aa: CASSLDGVSYGYTF
j_call: TRBJ2-1; clone_size: once; d_call: -; v_call: TRBV28; cdr3_length: 13; cdr3_nt: TGTGCCAGCAGTTTCAGACAAAACAATGAGCAGTTCTTC; cdr3_aa: CASSFRQNNEQFF